What follows describes a single T cell receptor (beta chain). V lost 1 base, J lost 3 bases, and 4 bases lay in between. The V gene's germline CDR1 is MNHNS and CDR2 SASEGT. The CDR3 extends over 13 amino acids. The data originate from a study of T cells after somatic rescue of genetic block. Method: immunoSEQ multiplex PCR; TCRdb's copy keeps in-frame clones and lacks some. The table lists 45,000 to 55,000 clones, about 96% of them singletons. This rearrangement joins TRBV6-1 to TRBJ2-1; D is ambiguous. Sample: peripheral blood mononuclear cells (PBMCs). This receptor was obtained from a child younger than two. CDR3 sequence (DNA): TGTGCCAGCAGTGAAGGATTCTACAATGAGCAGTTCTTC. As protein: CASSEGFYNEQFF.